These 19 T cell receptor beta chains were all obtained from the same sample, sequenced in a study of OX40 agonist ivuxolimab in advanced cancers. Repertoires were generated with immunoSEQ multiplex PCR, while TCRdb's copy carries only in-frame clones and drops some. This sample has 35,000 to 55,000 clones, with approximately 90% found just once. The sequences come from CD4+ or CD8+ T cells sorted from blood, collected in a trial of the OX40 agonist ivuxolimab. The receptors originated from an adult with an advanced solid tumor such as melanoma, head and neck, liver or kidney cancer.

The chain combines TRBV6-1 with TRBJ2-3; D not certain. The germline gives CDR1 MNHNS, CDR2 SASEGT. V lost 1 base and J lost 2, with 19 bases in between. CDR3 length equals 18 residues. Here the CDR3 DNA reads TGTGCCAGCAGTGAAGTAATCGGTAGCAGAGTGAACACAGATACGCAGTATTTT. Its translation: CASSEVIGSRVNTDTQYF.

This rearrangement joins TRBV19 to TRBJ1-1; tentative D call: TRBD1 (5 bases). V gave up 0 bases and J gave up 7 bases, with 9 bases separating them. This CDR3 is 13 amino acids long. CDR1 and CDR2 (germline): LNHDA, SQIVND (reference sequence). DNA for the CDR3: TGTGCCAGTAGTATAGAGGCCAGGGTTGAAGCTTTCTTT. Its protein is CASSIEARVEAFF. Full variable domain (remainder filled in from reference TRBV19 and TRBJ1-1): DGGITQSPKYLFRKEGQNVTLSCEQNLNHDAMYWYRQDPGQGLRLIYYSQIVNDFQKGDIAEGYSVSREKKESFPLTVTSAQKNPTAFYLCASSIEARVEAFFGQGTRLTVV.

This clone has just one count. The chain recombines TRBV4-2 with TRBJ2-5, with TRBD2 as a possible D gene (7 bases). The CDR3 runs to 15 residues. V gave up 0 bases and J gave up 5 bases, with 13 bases separating them. From germline, CDR1 is LGHNA and CDR2 YNFKEQ. The CDR3 reads CASSQEGGGVETQYF. The DNA for the CDR3 is TGTGCCAGCAGCCAAGAGGGGGGGGGCGTTGAGACCCAGTACTTC.

Here the CDR3 reads CASSPGTNQETQYF. The CDR3 bases are TGTGCCAGCAGCCCCGGGACTAACCAAGAGACCCAGTACTTC. The chain is built from TRBV5-4 and TRBJ2-5; TRBD2 aligns across 7 bases. The CDR3 has 14 residues. The junction had 3 bases not matched to a gene; V was cut back by 4 bases and J by 0 bases. Germline assignment: CDR1 SGHNT and CDR2 YYREEE (reference sequence).

The V call is TRBV14, the J call TRBJ1-1; 7 bases fit TRBD1. Losses at the gene ends were 0 bases for V and 11 bases for J; bases not matched to a gene: 9. Germline V gene data show CDR1 as SGHDN and CDR2 as FVKESK. CDR3 size: 14 residues. Here the CDR3 DNA reads TGTGCCAGCAGCCAAGAGAGGACAGGAGGGGCCGCTTTCTTT. It translates to CASSQERTGGAAFF. Full variable domain (outside the CDR3, taken from reference TRBV14 and TRBJ1-1): EAGVTQFPSHSVIEKGQTVTLRCDPISGHDNLYWYRRVMGKEIKFLLHFVKESKQDESGMPNNRFLAERTGGTYSTLKVQPAELEDSGVYFCASSQERTGGAAFFGQGTRLTVV.

The chain joins TRBV6-1 to TRBJ2-1; 7 nucleotides match TRBD2. CDR1 is MNHNS and CDR2 is SASEGT in the germline V gene. CDR3 size: 14 residues. V dropped 6 bases and J dropped 5; count of bases not matched to a gene: 7. CDR3 residues: CASRDSGPHNEQFF. Here the CDR3 DNA reads TGTGCCAGCAGAGATAGCGGGCCTCACAATGAGCAGTTCTTC.

V is TRBV7-3 and J is TRBJ1-2; perhaps TRBD1 as D (5 bases). This CDR3 contains 14 residues. Trimming took 5 bases from V and 3 from J, leaving 13 bases between them. Germline assignment: CDR1 SGHTA and CDR2 FQGTGA. The CDR3 is CASSHSGTDYGYTF. Written as DNA, the CDR3 is TGTGCCAGCAGCCATTCCGGGACGGACTATGGCTACACCTTC.

The rearrangement links TRBV15 to TRBJ2-7; D is unclear. The CDR3 loop spans 15 amino acids. Germline V gene lookup returns CDR1 LNHNV and CDR2 YYDKDF (reference sequence). V lost 2 bases and J 3 bases, leaving 14 bases between the germline ends. The CDR3 loop reads CATSRKNLGIYEQYF. The CDR3 DNA reads as TGTGCCACCAGCAGAAAAAATCTAGGGATCTACGAGCAGTACTTC.

This rearrangement joins TRBV28 to TRBJ1-1; D gene uncertain. From germline, CDR1 is MDHEN and CDR2 SYDVKM. This CDR3 spans 13 amino acids. Trimming removed 7 bases from V and 7 bases from J, with 16 bases in between. CDR3 DNA: TGTGCCAGCACTCCCGCTGGGGTCCATGAAGCTTTCTTT. Its protein product is CASTPAGVHEAFF. Looking up the rest from reference TRBV28 and TRBJ1-1 gives the full variable domain: DVKVTQSSRYLVKRTGEKVFLECVQDMDHENMFWYRQDPGLGLRLIYFSYDVKMKEKGDIPEGYSVSREKKERFSLILESASTNQTSMYLCASTPAGVHEAFFGQGTRLTVV.

The chain couples TRBV6-6 to TRBJ2-7; 7 bases are shared with TRBD2. J was trimmed by 4 bases and V by 6 bases; bases with no gene match: 3. From germline, CDR1 is MNHNY and CDR2 SVGAGI (reference sequence). This CDR3 is built from 12 residues. CDR3 amino acids: CASSPSGYEQYF. Written as DNA, the CDR3 is TGTGCCAGCAGCCCTAGCGGATACGAGCAGTACTTC.

The V gene is TRBV5-1, the J gene TRBJ1-4; 7 nucleotides line up with TRBD1. Germline V gene lookup returns CDR1 SGHRS and CDR2 YFSETQ. This CDR3 spans 15 amino acids. Trimming at V came to 4 bases and at J to 5 bases, leaving 8 bases not matched to a gene. The CDR3 coding sequence is TGCGCCAGCAGCACGGAGGGACAGCAAAATGAAAAACTGTTTTTT. As protein: CASSTEGQQNEKLFF.

The CDR3 reads CASSIGTSASSYNEQFF. The DNA for the CDR3 is TGTGCCAGTAGTATCGGGACTAGCGCAAGCTCCTACAATGAGCAGTTCTTC. The J gene is TRBJ2-1, the V gene TRBV19, with 10 bases aligning to TRBD2. The CDR3 is made up of 17 amino acids. J lost 0 bases, V lost 3 bases, and 5 bases had no gene match. CDR1 and CDR2 (germline): LNHDA, SQIVND (reference sequence).

The DNA of the CDR3 is TGCGCCAGCAGCTTGGCCCCGCGGAGCGAGCAGTACTTC. It encodes CASSLAPRSEQYF. The gene calls are TRBV5-1 and TRBJ2-7; D gene ambiguous. V was shortened by 0 bases and J by 6 bases, with 10 bases between the two germline ends. Germline V lookup: CDR1 SGHRS, CDR2 YFSETQ. The CDR3 runs 13 residues.

The V and J genes are TRBV28 and TRBJ2-7; TRBD2 matches 7 bases. This CDR3 has 19 residues. V shed 6 bases, J shed 6 bases, and the junction held 26 bases outside the gene matches. Germline V gene sequence: CDR1 MDHEN, CDR2 SYDVKM. CDR3 sequence (DNA): TGTGCCAGCAGCCTCAGACCGGGGCGGAGCGGGACCCTCAAGGGCGAGCAGTACTTC. Encoded protein: CASSLRPGRSGTLKGEQYF.

J is TRBJ2-1 and V is TRBV11-2; perhaps TRBD2 as D (6 bases). Deletions cut 6 bases from V and 10 bases from J, with 13 bases between. The germline gives CDR1 SGHAT, CDR2 FQNNGV. The CDR3 extends over 12 amino acids. This CDR3 reads CASREGGREQFF. The CDR3 DNA is TGTGCCAGCAGGGAGGGAGGTCGAGAGCAGTTCTTC.

This clone was observed once. The chain couples TRBV27 to TRBJ1-2; no reliable D call. Trimming left V 6 bases short and J 2 bases short, with 13 bases between. The length of the CDR3 is 14 residues. CDR1 is MNHEY and CDR2 is SMNVEV in the germline V gene (reference sequence). CDR3 nucleotides: TGTGCCAGCAGCCAGGCTCGGGTAAACTATGGCTACACCTTC. Its protein product is CASSQARVNYGYTF.

This chain links TRBV6-1 with TRBJ2-1; TRBD1 aligns across 7 bases. This CDR3 has 13 residues. From germline, CDR1 is MNHNS and CDR2 SASEGT. Germline trimming cut 5 bases from V and 7 bases from J; bases unmatched to any gene: 5. The CDR3 loop is CASSKGGWNEQFF. In nucleotides, the CDR3 is TGTGCCAGCAGTAAAGGGGGCTGGAATGAGCAGTTCTTC.

The chain carries TRBV14 and TRBJ2-3; 16 bases fit TRBD2. The junction had 11 bases not matched to a gene; V was cut back by 4 bases and J by 1 base. The CDR3 runs to 20 residues. In germline, CDR1 is SGHDN, CDR2 FVKESK. The CDR3 protein is CASSPPPGTSGRAGTDTQYF. The CDR3 region has the DNA TGTGCCAGCAGCCCTCCCCCCGGGACTAGCGGGAGGGCCGGCACAGATACGCAGTATTTT.

The count of this clone is one. CDR3 protein: CASSLDPGRNTGELFF. Here the CDR3 DNA reads TGCGCCAGCAGCTTGGATCCGGGGAGGAACACCGGGGAGCTGTTTTTT. The V gene is TRBV5-1, the J gene TRBJ2-2; tentative D call: TRBD2 (5 bases). Per germline, CDR1 SGHRS and CDR2 YFSETQ. The CDR3 has 16 amino acids. Trimming left V 0 bases short and J 1 base short, with 10 bases between.